The text below deals with one TCR beta chain. Its antigen is undetermined. The data are from a study of lymphopenia after photon versus proton radiotherapy. Study-wide findings and caveats: After lymphocyte nadir, photon-treated repertoires showed oligoclonal expansion, especially CD8+ Temra. Larger post-nadir TCR diversity loss correlated inversely with survival in deceased patients. Only patients who died were analyzed for survival; proton advantage is unproven.

Produced via immunoSEQ multiplex PCR; TCRdb's table is partial and in-frame only. The sample lists about 30,000 clones; about 94% were seen once. The ends lost 3 bases at V and 5 bases at J; junction bases unmatched: 12. Germline CDR1 reads KGHSH; CDR2 reads LQKENI. This CDR3 contains 18 residues. The chain recombines TRBV18 with TRBJ2-3; 12 nucleotides agree with TRBD2. The TCR comes from a woman aged 45-60 years with cholangiocarcinoma. The starting material was peripheral blood, obtained from a patient treated with photon-based radiotherapy. This CDR3 reads CASSPPLAGGLNKDTQYF. CDR3 in DNA: TGTGCCAGCTCACCGCCTCTAGCGGGGGGGCTAAATAAAGATACGCAGTATTTT.